The 14 T cell receptor beta chains below were found in one sample sequenced in a study of T cell changes during pregnancy in multiple sclerosis. Sequencing used immunoSEQ multiplex PCR; TCRdb keeps in-frame clones, though not all of them. The table records 60,000 or so clones, around 90% of them present only once. Sequencing was performed on peripheral blood, taken in the second trimester of pregnancy. The receptor source for this set is a female donor in good health, enrolled as a control in a pregnancy study.

The rearrangement joins TRBV30 to TRBJ1-5, with D possibly matching TRBD1 (5 bases). CDR1 is GTSNPN, CDR2 SVGIG, per germline (reference sequence). Trimming shortened V by 4 bases and J by 5 bases, and 15 bases separated the two germline ends. This CDR3 is built from 14 residues. The CDR3 nucleotides read TGTGCCTGGAAACCCGGGGGGGGACATCAGCCCCAGCATTTT. Translating gives CAWKPGGGHQPQHF.

The rearrangement joins TRBV7-2 to TRBJ1-4; 7 nucleotides match TRBD1. The CDR3 contains 15 residues. Germline CDR1 is SGHTA and CDR2 is FQGNSA. The V gene end was trimmed by 1 base and the J gene end by 10 bases; junction bases not matched to a gene: 9. CDR3 loop: CASSLGGTERGKLFF. The CDR3 nucleotides are TGTGCCAGCAGCTTAGGTGGGACAGAACGAGGAAAACTGTTTTTT.

The chain links TRBV19 to TRBJ1-6, with 8 bases fitting TRBD1. This CDR3 region has 14 residues. With V trimmed by 5 bases and J by 7 bases, 4 bases remained unmatched. Per the germline V gene, CDR1 is LNHDA and CDR2 is SQIVND (reference sequence). The CDR3 reads CASSVGQGNSPLHF. The CDR3 nucleotides read TGTGCCAGTAGTGTAGGACAGGGAAATTCACCCCTCCACTTT.

J is TRBJ2-2 and V is TRBV5-1; D uncertain. The CDR3 length is 16 residues. Germline values: CDR1 SGHRS, CDR2 YFSETQ. V lost 0 bases and J 4 bases, leaving 13 bases between the germline ends. The CDR3 is CASSLDFWAGTGELFF. The CDR3 region has the DNA TGCGCCAGCAGCTTGGATTTCTGGGCCGGCACCGGGGAGCTGTTTTTT.

This clone has just one count. The genes are TRBV12-5 and TRBJ2-5, with TRBD1 as a possible D gene (6 bases). There are 14 residues in the CDR3. Germline loops: CDR1 LGHNT, CDR2 FRNRAP. The ends were cut back, 6 bases at V and 2 bases at J, with 13 bases in the middle. CDR3 residues: CASGPRQAQETQYF. CDR3 DNA sequence: TGTGCTAGTGGCCCTAGACAGGCTCAAGAGACCCAGTACTTC. Filled out from reference TRBV12-5 and TRBJ2-5, the complete variable domain reads DARVTQTPRHKVTEMGQEVTMRCQPILGHNTVFWYRQTMMQGLELLAYFRNRAPLDDSGMPKDRFSAEMPDATLATLKIQPSEPRDSAVYFCASGPRQAQETQYFGPGTRLLVL.

The J gene is TRBJ1-2, the V gene TRBV9; a weak D match, TRBD1 (5 bases). The CDR3 has 14 amino acids. Germline V gene lookup returns CDR1 SGDLS and CDR2 YYNGEE. The V gene lost 4 bases and the J gene lost 3 bases, with 13 bases spanning the gap. The CDR3 DNA reads TGTGCCAGCAGCCCCGGCCAGGGCGACTATGGCTACACCTTC. This gives the protein CASSPGQGDYGYTF.

The chain uses TRBV12-5 and TRBJ1-4, with 9 bases fitting TRBD1. CDR1 LGHNT and CDR2 FRNRAP come from the germline V gene. The CDR3 runs 16 residues. The junction had 13 bases not matched to a gene; V was cut back by 6 bases and J by 8 bases. The CDR3 spells CASGTGGSVDREKLFF. The DNA of the CDR3 is TGTGCTAGTGGCACAGGGGGCTCGGTGGATCGAGAAAAACTGTTTTTT.

The rearrangement uses TRBV6-1 and TRBJ2-7; 7 bases agree with TRBD1. The junction had 10 bases not matched to a gene; V was cut back by 6 bases and J by 2 bases. The CDR3 sequence is 15 residues long. Looked up from germline, CDR1 is MNHNS and CDR2 is SASEGT. Written as DNA, the CDR3 is TGTGCCAGCAGGGAATCGACAGGGAATACCTACGAGCAGTACTTC. It is translated as CASRESTGNTYEQYF.

V and J are TRBV2 and TRBJ2-3; 7 positions agree with TRBD2. The CDR3 extends over 16 amino acids. Per germline, CDR1 SNHLY and CDR2 FYNNEI. V was pared by 2 bases and J by 3 bases, with 8 bases of the junction left unmatched. The CDR3 sequence is CASSEYVGGPTDTQYF. The CDR3 nucleotides are TGTGCCAGCAGTGAATATGTGGGAGGGCCGACAGATACGCAGTATTTT. The full variable domain, completed using reference TRBV2 and TRBJ2-3, is EPEVTQTPSHQVTQMGQEVILRCVPISNHLYFYWYRQILGQKVEFLVSFYNNEISEKSEIFDDQFSVERPDGSNFTLKIRSTKLEDSAMYFCASSEYVGGPTDTQYFGPGTRLTVL.

This clone showed up just a few times. J is TRBJ1-1 and V is TRBV18; D gene ambiguous. CDR1 is KGHSH, CDR2 LQKENI, per germline. The CDR3 runs 15 residues. V was shortened by 2 bases and J by 2 bases, with 12 bases between the two germline ends. The CDR3 DNA is TGTGCCAGCTCACCATCATCACAGATAAACACTGAAGCTTTCTTT. Encoded protein: CASSPSSQINTEAFF.

The chain combines TRBV6-1 with TRBJ2-1, with D perhaps matching TRBD2 (5 bases). Trimming removed 1 base from V and 4 bases from J, with 14 bases in between. This CDR3 spans 16 amino acids. The V gene's germline CDR1 is MNHNS and CDR2 SASEGT. CDR3 protein: CASSEESGLGYNEQFF. The CDR3 DNA follows: TGTGCCAGCAGTGAAGAAAGTGGACTCGGTTACAATGAGCAGTTCTTC.

The gene calls are TRBV5-5 and TRBJ2-3; weak D call: TRBD2 (6 bases). Germline lookup yields CDR1 SGHKS and CDR2 YYEKEE (reference sequence). The CDR3 sequence is 15 residues long. V lost 4 bases and J 1 base, leaving 13 bases between the germline ends. In nucleotides, the CDR3 is TGTGCCAGCAGCCGCAGGTCGGGGGGCACAGATACGCAGTATTTT. Residues: CASSRRSGGTDTQYF.

The chain carries TRBV7-3 and TRBJ1-1; 7 nucleotides line up with TRBD1. J gave up 1 base and V 1 base, and 3 bases lay outside the gene matches. CDR1 is SGHTA, CDR2 FQGTGA, per germline. This CDR3 is 15 amino acids long. CDR3 protein: CASSLRRTGNTEAFF. In DNA, the CDR3 is TGTGCCAGCAGCTTAAGAAGGACAGGGAACACTGAAGCTTTCTTT.

Comments on this clone: At one end, the junction sequence differs from germline, possibly due to a read error. The chain links TRBV4-1 to TRBJ2-3; no clear D gene. The germline CDR1 and CDR2 sequences are MGHRA and YSYEKL. This CDR3 has 13 residues. The CDR3 sequence is CASSQNLADMQYF. The CDR3 DNA reads as TGCGCCAGCAGCCAAAATCTCGCAGATATGCAGTATTTT.